Below are 18 T cell receptor beta chains sequenced from a single sample in a study of T-cell memory formation after mild COVID-19. TCRdb reprocessed the 5' RACE reads via MiXCR and lists one record per CDR3 protein. The sample has a few hundred thousand distinct CDR3 sequences, roughly an eighth seen once; the top ten hold 21%. Sequencing was performed on PBMCs or a T cell subset sorted from them (not recorded which). The receptor set was obtained from a man aged 18 to 35 who had mild COVID-19 (a few samples of this study predate the infection). Cell type and time point are not known.

The chain employs TRBV12-3 or TRBV12-4 and TRBJ2-6, with D possibly matching TRBD1 (5 bases). This CDR3 spans 17 amino acids. Trimming removed 7 bases at V and 0 bases at J, with 16 bases between. CDR3 nucleotide sequence: TGTGCCAGCACCCCGGCAGGGTTACTCTCTGGGGCCAACGTCCTGACTTTC. Translating gives CASTPAGLLSGANVLTF.

V and J are TRBV10-3 and TRBJ2-7; 8 positions agree with TRBD1. The CDR3 length is 13 residues. CDR1 and CDR2 from the germline V gene are ENHRY and SYGVKD. Losses at the gene ends were 2 bases for V and 11 bases for J; bases not matched to a gene: 8. CDR3 residues: CAISEGDRPFKYV. CDR3 in DNA: TGTGCCATCAGTGAGGGGGACAGGCCGTTTAAGTACGTC.

This clonotype was counted only a few times. This sequence joins TRBV19 and TRBJ2-3; 8 bases are a match to TRBD2. The V segment lost 0 bases and the J segment 1 base; nucleotides outside the gene matches: 6. Germline V gene lookup returns CDR1 LNHDA and CDR2 SQIVND (reference sequence). The CDR3 contains 17 residues. The CDR3 DNA reads TGTGCCAGTAGTATAGATAACGCGGGGGGCGGCACAGATACGCAGTATTTT. Its translation: CASSIDNAGGGTDTQYF.

The CDR3 region is CASSEGRGGDTQYF. In nucleotides, the CDR3 is TGCGCCAGCTCGGAGGGTCGTGGTGGTGATACGCAGTATTTT. V gene TRBV5-1 combines with J gene TRBJ2-3; weak D call: TRBD2 (6 bases). The CDR3 totals 14 residues. The V end was cut by 7 bases, the J end by 6 bases, with 18 bases between. The V gene's germline CDR1 is SGHRS and CDR2 YFSETQ. Full variable domain (rest looked up from reference TRBV5-1 and TRBJ2-3): KAGVTQTPRYLIKTRGQQVTLSCSPISGHRSVSWYQQTPGQGLQFLFEYFSETQRNKGNFPGRFSGRQFSNSRSEMNVSTLELGDSALYLCASSEGRGGDTQYFGPGTRLTVL.

The table lists this clonotype with many counts. V gene TRBV25-1 combines with J gene TRBJ2-5, with 9 bases aligning to TRBD2. Losses at the gene ends were 3 bases for V and 1 base for J; bases not matched to a gene: 15. The CDR3 is 19 amino acids. The germline V gene has CDR1 MGHDK and CDR2 SYGVNS. CDR3 nucleotide sequence: TGTGCCAGCAGTGACGGAAAGTGGAAGGCTAGCGGGGCCCAAGAGACCCAGTACTTC. Translating gives CASSDGKWKASGAQETQYF.

This clonotype occurred a few times. The chain employs TRBV29-1 and TRBJ2-5; D is perhaps TRBD2 (7 bases). There are 16 residues in the CDR3. Germline CDR1 reads SQVTM; CDR2 reads ANQGSEA. V lost 6 bases and J 2 bases, leaving 22 bases between the germline ends. Written as DNA, the CDR3 is TGCAGCGTCGCCGTAGTGGGGGGGACACCACAAGAGACCCAGTACTTC. It translates to CSVAVVGGTPQETQYF.

This clonotype has more than one count but fewer than ten. V usage is TRBV7-6 and J usage is TRBJ1-2; D gene unclear. The CDR3 loop spans 14 amino acids. Trimming took off 5 bases at V and 1 base at J, with 11 bases between the two ends. Germline V gene sequence: CDR1 SGHVS, CDR2 FNYEAQ. The CDR3 sequence: CASSPMGYNYGYTF. In nucleotides, the CDR3 is TGTGCCAGCAGCCCTATGGGCTATAACTATGGCTACACCTTC.

In this sample, this clonotype turned up a few times. The genes are TRBV7-2 and TRBJ1-6; D is possibly TRBD1 (5 bases). The CDR3 length is 16 residues. Germline CDR1 reads SGHTA; CDR2 reads FQGNSA. With 6 bases removed from V and 7 bases from J, the gap between germline ends came to 19 bases. The CDR3 loop is CASRLQSGEINSPLHF. In DNA form, the CDR3 reads TGTGCCAGCAGACTACAATCGGGGGAAATAAATTCACCCCTCCACTTT.

The sample holds a few counts of this clonotype. The chain is built from TRBV7-6 and TRBJ2-3; TRBD2 aligns across 16 bases. This CDR3 has 17 residues. Germline V gene lookup returns CDR1 SGHVS and CDR2 FNYEAQ. Losses at the gene ends were 5 bases for V and 8 bases for J; bases not matched to a gene: 10. The CDR3 region has the DNA TGTGCCAGCAGCCCACCGGGACTAGCGGGGGGGCGAGGTACGCAGTATTTT. Translation gives CASSPPGLAGGRGTQYF. Full variable domain (missing parts from reference TRBV7-6 and TRBJ2-3): GAGVSQSPRYKVTKRGQDVALRCDPISGHVSLYWYRQALGQGPEFLTYFNYEAQQDKSGLPNDRFSAERPEGSISTLTIQRTEQRDSAMYRCASSPPGLAGGRGTQYFGPGTRLTVL.

The chain has TRBV7-9 and TRBJ2-3; D possibly corresponds to TRBD1 (7 bases). The CDR3 covers 17 residues. The V gene lost 11 bases and the J gene lost 3 bases, with 27 bases spanning the gap. Germline CDR1 is SEHNR and CDR2 is FQNEAQ (reference sequence). CDR3 loop: CAAQRTKTGTSTDTQYF. Written as DNA, the CDR3 is TGTGCCGCACAACGAACCAAGACAGGGACTTCGACAGATACGCAGTATTTT.

This chain joins TRBV7-2 and TRBJ2-5; no clear D. The CDR3 runs 13 residues. Trimming removed 5 bases from V and 3 bases from J, with 10 bases in between. Germline lookup yields CDR1 SGHTA and CDR2 FQGNSA. CDR3 sequence: CASSRSTKETQYF. The DNA for the CDR3 is TGTGCCAGCAGCCGCAGCACAAAAGAGACCCAGTACTTC. The entire variable domain, with the rest obtained from reference TRBV7-2 and TRBJ2-5, is as follows: GAGVSQSPSNKVTEKGKDVELRCDPISGHTALYWYRQSLGQGLEFLIYFQGNSAPDKSGLPSDRFSAERTGGSVSTLTIQRTQQEDSAVYLCASSRSTKETQYFGPGTRLLVL.

This clonotype was seen only a few times. V is TRBV28 and J is TRBJ2-7; D uncertain. The CDR3 length is 16 residues. Per the germline V gene, CDR1 is MDHEN and CDR2 is SYDVKM. V shed 3 bases and J shed 3 bases, with 18 bases lying between them. The CDR3 DNA reads as TGTGCCAGCAGTTTCGCCTCCGGGTACCCCAACTACGAGCAGTACGTC. The encoded protein is CASSFASGYPNYEQYV.

This rearrangement joins TRBV7-2 to TRBJ2-2; D call uncertain. The ends were cut back, 2 bases at V and 1 base at J, with 5 bases in the middle. The CDR3 loop spans 14 amino acids. Germline CDR1 reads SGHTA; CDR2 reads FQGNSA. For the CDR3, the DNA is TGTGCCAGCAGCTTACTCTTGAACACCGGGGAGCTGTTTTTT. Translated, it gives CASSLLLNTGELFF.

This clonotype was found a few times. The J gene is TRBJ2-7, the V gene TRBV5-6, with 7 bases matching TRBD1. Germline CDR1 is SGHDT and CDR2 is YYEEEE. V was pared by 4 bases and J by 2 bases, with 6 bases of the junction left unmatched. The CDR3 is 14 residues long. CDR3 amino acids: CASSPGTATYEQYF. Written as DNA, the CDR3 is TGTGCCAGCAGCCCTGGGACAGCTACCTACGAGCAGTACTTC.

The chain couples TRBV10-3 to TRBJ2-7; maybe TRBD2 (6 bases). Germline V gene lookup returns CDR1 ENHRY and CDR2 SYGVKD. This CDR3 is 13 amino acids long. Trimming shortened V by 8 bases and J by 4 bases, and 15 bases separated the two germline ends. The CDR3 region is CAIGTVGTYEQYF. The DNA of the CDR3 is TGTGCCATCGGCACCGTTGGGACTTACGAGCAGTACTTC.

This chain connects TRBV9 to TRBJ2-4; D is possibly TRBD2 (6 bases). CDR1 and CDR2 from the germline V gene are SGDLS and YYNGEE. Deletions cut 2 bases from V and 5 bases from J, with 14 bases between. The CDR3 is made up of 15 amino acids. CDR3 sequence: CASSVGGNSQNIQYF. The CDR3 DNA is TGTGCCAGCAGCGTTGGAGGGAATTCCCAAAACATTCAGTACTTC.

This clonotype has more than one count but fewer than ten. This chain uses TRBV7-6 with TRBJ2-5; D is undetermined. V shed 2 bases and J shed 3 bases, with 10 bases lying between them. This CDR3 contains 14 residues. The germline V gene has CDR1 SGHVS and CDR2 FNYEAQ. The CDR3: CASSLREPKETQYF. The CDR3, as DNA: TGTGCCAGCAGCTTAAGGGAACCTAAAGAGACCCAGTACTTC.

This clonotype came up a few times. The chain uses TRBV20-1 and TRBJ1-1; D unresolved. The CDR3 is made up of 13 amino acids. The V end was cut by 1 base, the J end by 4 bases, with 10 bases between. The V gene's germline CDR1 is DFQATT and CDR2 SNEGSKA (reference sequence). CDR3 sequence reads: CSARGGGFTEAFF. Here the CDR3 DNA reads TGCAGTGCTAGAGGGGGAGGGTTCACTGAAGCTTTCTTT.